The entry below gives a single T cell receptor beta chain sequence along with its context. What it binds is not known. The record originates from a study of CD8 T cells in ankylosing spondylitis. General study findings and limits: Made up of about eight highly homologous variants, a TCR beta motif appeared characteristic of ankylosing spondylitis blood.

TCRdb processed the 5' RACE reads anew with MiXCR; each CDR3 protein has one entry. The sample holds 650,000 to 800,000 distinct CDR3 sequences; around 20% are singletons and the top ten take approximately 18%. This CDR3 comprises 16 residues. The V gene's germline CDR1 is SGHTA and CDR2 FQGTGA. J was trimmed by 0 bases and V by 3 bases; bases with no gene match: 4. Sequenced: blood, either unsorted or a sorted T cell fraction (not recorded which). The chain uses TRBV7-3 and TRBJ2-1; 8 bases are a match to TRBD2. The sequence was collected from a male donor with ankylosing spondylitis. DNA for the CDR3: TGTGCCAGCAGCTTTGGCGGGAGGAACTCCTACAATGAGCAGTTCTTC. Its translation is CASSFGGRNSYNEQFF.